These 4 T cell receptor beta chains were all obtained from the same sample, sequenced in a study of T cell clones after liver transplantation. Only in-frame clones appear in the TCRdb table, and some are missing; sequencing was by immunoSEQ multiplex PCR. The sample carries 50,000 to 60,000 clones, 70% to 80% recorded once. Source: CD4+ T cells from blood, taken at the approximately 16-month timepoint. These receptors all stem from a human patient who received a liver transplant. The graft donor may be the source of some T cells.

CDR3 protein: CASSSRTGGEQYV. The CDR3 DNA reads TGTGCCAGCAGCTCGAGGACAGGGGGCGAGCAGTACGTC. This chain uses TRBV7-2 with TRBJ2-7; TRBD1 matches 10 bases. The length of the CDR3 is 13 residues. CDR1 and CDR2 (germline): SGHTA, FQGNSA. V shed 4 bases, J shed 6 bases, and the junction held 3 bases outside the gene matches.

Comments on this clone: Other DNA sequences in this specimen translate into the identical CDR3. The chain uses TRBV6-1 and TRBJ1-6; maybe TRBD1 (5 bases). CDR1 and CDR2 from the germline V gene are MNHNS and SASEGT. Trimming shortened V by 5 bases and J by 10 bases, and 15 bases separated the two germline ends. This CDR3 contains 14 residues. The CDR3 sequence: CASSPGLAGSPLHF. The DNA for the CDR3 is TGTGCCAGCAGTCCGGGACTCGCTGGGTCACCCCTCCACTTT.

V gene TRBV25-1 combines with J gene TRBJ2-1; 7 positions agree with TRBD2. This CDR3 has 13 amino acids. Germline-derived CDR1 and CDR2 are MGHDK and SYGVNS. V dropped 6 bases and J dropped 4; count of bases not matched to a gene: 3. As DNA, the CDR3 is TGTGCCAGCAGGGGCGGGAGTTACAATGAGCAGTTCTTC. This gives the protein CASRGGSYNEQFF.

V gene TRBV28 combines with J gene TRBJ1-1, with D possibly being TRBD1 (6 bases). This CDR3 spans 14 amino acids. Germline V lookup: CDR1 MDHEN, CDR2 SYDVKM. As DNA, the CDR3 is TGTGCTGGGGCGACAGGAGCCCTGAACACTGAAGCTTTCTTT. Its translation: CAGATGALNTEAFF.